A single sample is the source of the 7 T cell receptor beta chains below, sequenced in a study of blood T cell repertoires in COVID-19. TCRdb keeps only in-frame clones here, not all; method: immunoSEQ multiplex PCR. The repertoire has 120,000 or so clones, 84% of them found once; the top ten carry around 3.9%. The sequenced sample consisted of PBMCs or T cells enriched from blood (not recorded which). Receptor source: a woman aged 25 to 39 who had recovered from COVID-19.

The chain combines TRBV18 with TRBJ2-5, with 10 bases aligning to TRBD1. This CDR3 spans 16 amino acids. Trimming removed 2 bases from V and 7 bases from J; junction bases left unmatched: 10. CDR1 is KGHSH and CDR2 is LQKENI in the germline V gene. This CDR3 is CASSPEGQGSRGTQYF. DNA of the CDR3: TGTGCCAGCTCACCAGAGGGACAGGGGTCCCGGGGGACCCAGTACTTC. Drawing the rest from reference TRBV18 and TRBJ2-5, the complete variable domain is NAGVMQNPRHLVRRRGQEARLRCSPMKGHSHVYWYRQLPEEGLKFMVYLQKENIIDESGMPKERFSAEFPKEGPSILRIQQVVRGDSAAYFCASSPEGQGSRGTQYFGPGTRLLVL.

The chain links TRBV6-5 to TRBJ1-5, with 8 nucleotides matching TRBD1. This CDR3 contains 14 residues. The trim removed 6 bases at V and 6 bases at J, leaving 7 bases unmatched. The germline V gene encodes CDR1 MNHEY and CDR2 SVGAGI. CDR3 DNA: TGTGCCAGCAGAGGACAGGGCAGGCGTCAGCCCCAGCATTTT. The encoded protein is CASRGQGRRQPQHF.

The genes are TRBV4-1 and TRBJ2-1; the match to TRBD2 covers 8 bases. This CDR3 spans 15 amino acids. Germline V gene sequence: CDR1 MGHRA, CDR2 YSYEKL. V dropped 1 base and J dropped 8; count of bases not matched to a gene: 7. The DNA for the CDR3 is TGCGCCAGCAGCCAAGGGGCGGCGCGGGGGGATGAGCAGTTCTTC. The encoded protein is CASSQGAARGDEQFF.

This clone was found a few times. The chain couples TRBV27 to TRBJ2-5; perhaps TRBD1 as D (6 bases). Per the germline V gene, CDR1 is MNHEY and CDR2 is SMNVEV (reference sequence). The V end lost 4 bases, the J end lost 5 bases, and 14 bases lay between the germline ends. The CDR3 has 14 amino acids. CDR3 DNA sequence: TGTGCCAGCAGTTCCGGACAGTTGGGTGAGACCCAGTACTTC. This translates into CASSSGQLGETQYF.

The rearrangement joins TRBV28 to TRBJ2-2; weak D call: TRBD2 (6 bases). Germline values: CDR1 MDHEN, CDR2 SYDVKM. Trimming shortened V by 6 bases and J by 0 bases, and 14 bases separated the two germline ends. The CDR3 covers 16 residues. In DNA, the CDR3 is TGTGCCAGCAGCTCAAACCGGGAGACGAACACCGGGGAGCTGTTTTTT. This gives the protein CASSSNRETNTGELFF.

The V gene is TRBV19, the J gene TRBJ1-4; D gene unclear. V was trimmed by 3 bases and J by 0 bases, leaving 8 bases between them. Germline V gene sequence: CDR1 LNHDA, CDR2 SQIVND (reference sequence). The CDR3 runs to 15 residues. The CDR3 sequence: CASSMITATNEKLFF. CDR3 coding DNA: TGTGCCAGTAGTATGATTACGGCAACTAATGAAAAACTGTTTTTT.

The CDR3 DNA is TGTGCCAGCAGCGCACCCCCCGGCGGGGTCCAAGAGACCCAGTACTTC. Its protein product is CASSAPPGGVQETQYF. The chain carries TRBV9 and TRBJ2-5; possible D gene TRBD2, 6 bases. This CDR3 comprises 16 residues. Germline V gives CDR1 SGDLS, CDR2 YYNGEE. V lost 3 bases and J 1 base, leaving 16 bases between the germline ends.